The rows below give T cell receptor beta chains drawn from one sample of a study of graft-versus-host responses after intestinal transplantation. The data were produced by immunoSEQ multiplex PCR, yet TCRdb's version contains in-frame clones alone and is incomplete. The table has just under 100,000 clones, 80% to 95% seen once; the top ten hold roughly 16%. The sequencing used PBMCs, collected roughly 450 days after intestinal transplant. Source of these receptors: a human patient who received an intestinal transplant, so some T cells may come from the graft donor. CDR3s include the opening cysteine and the closing phenylalanine or tryptophan. D genes are given only for firm matches. Size is stated for part of the rows, as once, few or many counts, or as a class when the clone is expanded.

>TRBV18|TRBJ2-5|NA|NA
TGTGCCAGCTCACCCGGGGAGACCCAGTACTTC
CASSPGETQYF
>TRBV11-2|TRBJ1-6|NA|NA
TGTGCCAGCAGCTGGCCCCCGGACGGCAATTCACCCCTCCACTTT
CASSWPPDGNSPLHF
>TRBV7-6|TRBJ1-2|NA|NA
TGTGCCAGCAGCTTAGAACGGAAAACAGGAGACGATGGCTACACCTTC
CASSLERKTGDDGYTF
>TRBV4-1|TRBJ2-1|NA|TRBD2
TGCGCCAGCAGCCAGTCGGGGGGGCACTCCAATGAGCAGTTCTTC
CASSQSGGHSNEQFF
>TRBV6-4|TRBJ2-3|NA|TRBD2
TGTGCCAGCAGTGAAGGGCGGGGGGCCGCAGATACGCAGTATTTT
CASSEGRGAADTQYF
>TRBV12-2|TRBJ1-2|once|NA
TGTGCAAGTCGCTTATGTGCGGCATCCTATGGCTACACCTTC
CASRLCAASYGYTF
>TRBV27|TRBJ2-5|NA|TRBD1
TGTGCCAGCAGTGCAACAGGGGAGCCGGAGACCCAGTACTTC
CASSATGEPETQYF
>TRBV10-3|TRBJ1-1|once|NA
TGTGCCATCGCTCCTGCGGGTAACACTGAAGCTTTCTTT
CAIAPAGNTEAFF
>TRBV25-1|TRBJ2-5|NA|NA
TGTGCCAGCAGTACCTCACAGGCGCCGGGACGCACTCCGGGGCAGTACTTC
CASSTSQAPGRTPGQYF
>TRBV5-4|TRBJ1-1|NA|TRBD1
TGTGCCAGCAGCTTCCGGACAGGGGGCAGGTGGGGGAACACTGAAGCTTTCTTT
CASSFRTGGRWGNTEAFF
>TRBV30|TRBJ1-5|NA|NA
TGTGCCTGGAGTGTTGGGGGAAAGGGTAATCAGCCCCAGCATTTT
CAWSVGGKGNQPQHF
>TRBV5-6|TRBJ1-6|NA|NA
TGTGCCAGCAGCCTGAGACAGCAATCACCCCTCCACTTT
CASSLRQQSPLHF
>TRBV6-4|TRBJ2-5|NA|TRBD2
TGTGCCAGCAGTGCTAGCGGGGACGCGTGGGAGACCCAGTACTTC
CASSASGDAWETQYF
>TRBV11-3|TRBJ1-6|NA|TRBD1
TGTGCCAGCAGCCCCCAAGGGGACAGGGTTTCACCCCTCCACTTT
CASSPQGDRVSPLHF
>TRBV6-5|TRBJ2-7|NA|TRBD2
TGTGCCAGCAGTTATTCTCGGCTAGCGGGAGGATACGAGCAGTACTTC
CASSYSRLAGGYEQYF
>TRBV18|TRBJ2-5|NA|NA
TGTGCCAGCTCACCACCCTTTGGGGAGACCCAGTACTTC
CASSPPFGETQYF
>TRBV19|TRBJ2-5|NA|NA
TGTGCCAGTGGAGAGGGGATTCGGGAGACCCAGTACTTC
CASGEGIRETQYF
>TRBV2|TRBJ1-5|once|NA
TGTGCCAGCAGGCGAACATGGCTGGGCAATCAGCCCCAGCATTTT
CASRRTWLGNQPQHF
>TRBV2|TRBJ2-7|NA|TRBD2
TGTGCCAGCGAAGGACTAGCCTACGAGCAGTACTTC
CASEGLAYEQYF
>TRBV11-2|TRBJ1-1|NA|NA
TGTGCCAGCAGCTTAGCCCCGGGACCGACTGATGAAGCTTTCTTT
CASSLAPGPTDEAFF
>TRBV15|TRBJ1-3|once|TRBD1
TGTGCCACCAGCAGACGGAACAGGGGGTCTGGAAACACCATATATTTT
CATSRRNRGSGNTIYF
>TRBV7-9|TRBJ2-7|NA|NA
TGTGCCAGCAGCTTGGGGGCTAACTACGAGCAGTACTTC
CASSLGANYEQYF
>TRBV6-6|TRBJ1-2|NA|NA
TGTGCCAGCACCCCGACAGAAAACTATGGCTACACCTTC
CASTPTENYGYTF
>TRBV10-3|TRBJ1-6|NA|TRBD1
TGTGCCATCAGGACAGGGTCTGGTTCACCCCTCCACTTT
CAIRTGSGSPLHF
>TRBV9|TRBJ1-4|NA|TRBD1
TGTGCCAGCAGCGAGGGGGCGGGGGCAACTAATGAAAAACTGTTTTTT
CASSEGAGATNEKLFF
>TRBV11-2|TRBJ2-1|NA|TRBD2
TGTGCCAGCAGCCGAGCCGGGACTAGTCCCTACAATGAGCAGTTCTTC
CASSRAGTSPYNEQFF